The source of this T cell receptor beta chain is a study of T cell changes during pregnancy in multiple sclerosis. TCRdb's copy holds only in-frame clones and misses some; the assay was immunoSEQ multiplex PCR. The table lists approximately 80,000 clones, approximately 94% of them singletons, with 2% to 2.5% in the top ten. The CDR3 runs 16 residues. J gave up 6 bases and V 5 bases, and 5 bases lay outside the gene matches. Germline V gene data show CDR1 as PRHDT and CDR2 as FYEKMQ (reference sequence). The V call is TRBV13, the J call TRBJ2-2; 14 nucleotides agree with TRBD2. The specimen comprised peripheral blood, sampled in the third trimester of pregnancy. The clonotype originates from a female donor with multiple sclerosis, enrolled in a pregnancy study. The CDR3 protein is CASSPETSGGAGELFF. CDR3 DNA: TGTGCCAGCAGCCCCGAGACTAGCGGGGGGGCCGGGGAGCTGTTTTTT.